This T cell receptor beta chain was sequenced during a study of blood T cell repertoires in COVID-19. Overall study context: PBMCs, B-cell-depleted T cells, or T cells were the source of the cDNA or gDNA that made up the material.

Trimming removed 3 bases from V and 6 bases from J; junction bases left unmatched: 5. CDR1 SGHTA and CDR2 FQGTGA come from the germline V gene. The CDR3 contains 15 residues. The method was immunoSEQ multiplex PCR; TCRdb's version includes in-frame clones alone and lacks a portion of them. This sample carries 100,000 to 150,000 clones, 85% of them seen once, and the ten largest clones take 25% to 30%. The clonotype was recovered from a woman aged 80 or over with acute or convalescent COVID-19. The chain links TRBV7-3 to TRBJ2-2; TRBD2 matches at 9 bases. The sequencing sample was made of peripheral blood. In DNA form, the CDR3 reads TGTGCCAGCAGCTTCACGGGACTAGCATCCGGGGAGCTGTTTTTT. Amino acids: CASSFTGLASGELFF.